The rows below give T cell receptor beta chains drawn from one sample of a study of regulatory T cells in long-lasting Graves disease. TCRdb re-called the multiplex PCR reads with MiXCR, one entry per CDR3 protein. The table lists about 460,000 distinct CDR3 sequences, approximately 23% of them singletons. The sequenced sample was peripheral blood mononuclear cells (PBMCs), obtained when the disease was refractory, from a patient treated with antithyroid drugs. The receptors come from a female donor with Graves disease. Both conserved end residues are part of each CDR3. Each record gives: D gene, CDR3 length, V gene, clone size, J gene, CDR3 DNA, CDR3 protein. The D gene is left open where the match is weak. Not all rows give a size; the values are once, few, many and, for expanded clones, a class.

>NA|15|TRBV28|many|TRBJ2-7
TGTGCCAGCAGTTTACAGGGGAGGAGCTCCTACGAGCAGTACTTC
CASSLQGRSSYEQYF
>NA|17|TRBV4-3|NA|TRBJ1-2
TGCGCCAGCAGCCGCTTCACCCGACAGCCTTTTAACTATGGCTACACCTTC
CASSRFTRQPFNYGYTF
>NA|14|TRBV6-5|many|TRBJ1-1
TGTGCCAGCAGTTCCTATGACAGGTCAAATGAAGCTTTCTTT
CASSSYDRSNEAFF
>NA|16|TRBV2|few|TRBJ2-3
TGTGCCAGCTCAGGGGTCGCGCAGGCTAGCACAGATACGCAGTATTTT
CASSGVAQASTDTQYF
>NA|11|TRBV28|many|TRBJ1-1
TGTGCCAGCCGGGGGGACATTGAAGCTTTCTTT
CASRGDIEAFF
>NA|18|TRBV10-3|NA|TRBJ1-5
TGTGCCATCAGTGAGCCGTCCTCAGGGAGCGGGTTTAATCAGCCCCAGCATTTT
CAISEPSSGSGFNQPQHF
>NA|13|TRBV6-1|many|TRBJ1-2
TGTGCCAGCAAGGATGGAGGGAGGAGTGGCTACACCTTC
CASKDGGRSGYTF
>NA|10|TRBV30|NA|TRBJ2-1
TGTGCCTGGAGTCTTAATGAGCAGTTCTTC
CAWSLNEQFF
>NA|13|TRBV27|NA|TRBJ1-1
TGTGCCAGCAGTAAAAACAGATACACTGAAGCTTTCTTT
CASSKNRYTEAFF
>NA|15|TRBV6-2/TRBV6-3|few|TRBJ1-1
TGTGCCAGCAGTTATGGGGATGCGGGGAACACTGAAGCTTTCTTT
CASSYGDAGNTEAFF
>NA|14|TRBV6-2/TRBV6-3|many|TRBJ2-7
TGTGCCGGCGACCCCGGGTTTGGAGGCAACGAGCAGTACTTC
CAGDPGFGGNEQYF
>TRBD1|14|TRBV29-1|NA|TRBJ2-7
TGCAGCGTTGAGGCGGGACAGGGCCCCCACGAGCAGTACTTC
CSVEAGQGPHEQYF
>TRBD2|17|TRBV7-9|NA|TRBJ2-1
TGTGCCAGCAGCCCCTTCGTTGCTAGCGGGGAGTACAATGAGCAGTTCTTC
CASSPFVASGEYNEQFF
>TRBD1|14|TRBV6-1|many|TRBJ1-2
TGTGCCAGCAGTGCCATGGGACAGGGAGATGGCTACACCTTC
CASSAMGQGDGYTF
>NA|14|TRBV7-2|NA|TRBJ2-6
TGTGCCAGCAGTAAACTCTCTGGGGCCAACGTCCTGACTTTC
CASSKLSGANVLTF
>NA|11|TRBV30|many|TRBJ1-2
TGTGCCTGGAGTGGTGGATCTGGCTACACCTTC
CAWSGGSGYTF
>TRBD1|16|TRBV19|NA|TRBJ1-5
TGTGCCAGCCAGATTCCGGGACAGGGAAATAATCAGCCCCAGCATTTT
CASQIPGQGNNQPQHF
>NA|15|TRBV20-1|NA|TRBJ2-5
TGCAGTGCTACCCAAGGCACAGGGCCTCAAGAGACCCAGTACTTC
CSATQGTGPQETQYF
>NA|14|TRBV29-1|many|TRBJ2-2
TGCAGCGTTGAGTCCCCCGACCAGCCCGGGGAGCTGTTTTTT
CSVESPDQPGELFF
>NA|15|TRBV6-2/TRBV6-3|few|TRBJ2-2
TGTGCCAGCAGTTATTTTCCCCGGGTCACCGGGGAGCTGTTTTTT
CASSYFPRVTGELFF
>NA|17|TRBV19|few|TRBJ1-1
TGTGCCAGTACTGAGTTCCTACGACGCTACATGAACACTGAAGCTTTCTTT
CASTEFLRRYMNTEAFF
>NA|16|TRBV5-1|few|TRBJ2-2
TGCGCCAGCAGCTTGAGGACGTGGGGGAACACCGGGGAGCTGTTTTTT
CASSLRTWGNTGELFF
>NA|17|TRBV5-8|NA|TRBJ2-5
TGTGCCAGCAGCCCCGGGGTCATCCGGGTTGGGCAAGAGACCCAGTACTTC
CASSPGVIRVGQETQYF
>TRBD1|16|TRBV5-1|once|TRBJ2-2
TGCGCCAGCAGCTTGCGGACAGGAACCAACACCGGGGAGCTGTTTTTT
CASSLRTGTNTGELFF
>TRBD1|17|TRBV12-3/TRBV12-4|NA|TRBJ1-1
TGTGCCAGCAGTTTTTGGGCAGGGGGCGTTTGGAACACTGAAGCTTTCTTT
CASSFWAGGVWNTEAFF
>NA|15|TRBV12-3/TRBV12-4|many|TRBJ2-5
TGTGCCAGCAGTTTAGTCAAGGGGCTGGGAGAGACCCAGTACTTC
CASSLVKGLGETQYF
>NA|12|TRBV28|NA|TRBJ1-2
TGTGCCAGCAGTTGGGAGGAGTATGGCTACACCTTC
CASSWEEYGYTF
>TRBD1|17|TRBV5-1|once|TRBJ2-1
TGCGCCAGCAGCTTGGACAGGGGAAGCGCGTACGGCAATGAGCAGTTCTTC
CASSLDRGSAYGNEQFF
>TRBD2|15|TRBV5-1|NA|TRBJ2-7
TGCGCCAGCAGCCCCGGGGGAGGGATAACCTACGAGCAGTACTTC
CASSPGGGITYEQYF
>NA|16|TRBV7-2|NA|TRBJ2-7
TGTGCCAGCAGCTTAGTCTCAGCCTCTATCTCCTACGAGCAGTACTTC
CASSLVSASISYEQYF
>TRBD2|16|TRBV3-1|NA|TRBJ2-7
TGTGCCAGCAGCCAAGATCGTTCGGGACTAGCGACCGAGCAGTACTTC
CASSQDRSGLATEQYF
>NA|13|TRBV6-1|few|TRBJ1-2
TGTGCCAGCAGGAATCATCCGTCGGGAGGCTACACCTTC
CASRNHPSGGYTF
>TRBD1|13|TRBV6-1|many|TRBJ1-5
TGTGCCAGCAGCAGGGACAGGAATCAGCCCCAGCATTTT
CASSRDRNQPQHF
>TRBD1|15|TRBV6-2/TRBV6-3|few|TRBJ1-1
TGTGCCAGCAGTAGCAACACAGGGGTTTACACTGAAGCTTTCTTT
CASSSNTGVYTEAFF
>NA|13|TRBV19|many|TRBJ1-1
TGTGCCAGTATAAACGTGTATGGGACTGAAGCTTTCTTT
CASINVYGTEAFF
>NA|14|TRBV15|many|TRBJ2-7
TGTGCCACCAGCAGAGTAGGAGTTGGGGCCGAGCAGTACTTC
CATSRVGVGAEQYF
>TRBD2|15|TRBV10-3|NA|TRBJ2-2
TGTGCCACCGATCCCGCGGGGGAAAACACCGGGGAGCTGTTTTTT
CATDPAGENTGELFF
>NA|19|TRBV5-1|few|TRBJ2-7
TGCGCCAGCAGCGGAGGTCGACGGGACGGAGCAACGGGGGCCTACGAGCAGTACTTC
CASSGGRRDGATGAYEQYF
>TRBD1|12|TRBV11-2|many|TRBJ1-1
TGTGCCAGCAGCGCAGGGGGCGCGTTTGCTTTCTTT
CASSAGGAFAFF
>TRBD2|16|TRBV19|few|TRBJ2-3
TGTGCCAGTAGTACTTCGGGACTAGCATACACAGATACGCAGTATTTT
CASSTSGLAYTDTQYF
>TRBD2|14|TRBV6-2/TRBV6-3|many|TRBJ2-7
TGTGCCAGCAGTTCGACTAGCGCGTCCTACGAGCAGTACTTC
CASSSTSASYEQYF
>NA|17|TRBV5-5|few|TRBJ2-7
TGTGCCAGCAGCTTGGCATCCGGGACCCAATCGACCTACGAGCAGTACTTC
CASSLASGTQSTYEQYF
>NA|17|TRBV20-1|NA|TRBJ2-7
TGCAGTGTCGAGCCCTTTACCCGGGGCCCGTATCCCTACGAGCAGTACTTC
CSVEPFTRGPYPYEQYF
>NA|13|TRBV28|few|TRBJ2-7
TGTGCCAGCAGTTTGAATGGGGGTTGGGAGCAGTACTTC
CASSLNGGWEQYF
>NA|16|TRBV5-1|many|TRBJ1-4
TGCGCCAGCAGCCAACTAGGACCCGCAACTAATGAAAAACTGTTTTTT
CASSQLGPATNEKLFF
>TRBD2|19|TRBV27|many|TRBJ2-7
TGTGCCAGCAGCCATCCGGCCGGGACTAGCGGGAATCCCTTCTACGAGCAGTACTTC
CASSHPAGTSGNPFYEQYF
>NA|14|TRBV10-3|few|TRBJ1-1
TGTGCCATCAGTGACTACGGAAAGAACACTGAAGCTTTCTTT
CAISDYGKNTEAFF
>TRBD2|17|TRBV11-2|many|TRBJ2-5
TGTGCCAGCAGCTTAGGCACGACTAGCGGGGCCTCGGAGACCCAGTACTTC
CASSLGTTSGASETQYF
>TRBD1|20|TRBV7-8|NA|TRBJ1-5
TGTGCCAGCAGCTTGGGGCGGGTGAGGGGGCCTCAGGTGGTTAATCAGCCCCAGCATTTT
CASSLGRVRGPQVVNQPQHF
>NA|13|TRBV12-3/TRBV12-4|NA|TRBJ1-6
TGTGCCAGCAGCCCGGGACGGCCTTCACCCCTCCACTTT
CASSPGRPSPLHF
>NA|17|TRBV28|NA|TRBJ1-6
TGTGCCAGCAGCCCCCGCCGCCCGAGGGGGGATAATTCACCCCTCCACTTT
CASSPRRPRGDNSPLHF
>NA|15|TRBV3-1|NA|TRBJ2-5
TGTGCCAGCAGCCAAGGGCGGAGCCACCAAGAGACCCAGTACTTC
CASSQGRSHQETQYF
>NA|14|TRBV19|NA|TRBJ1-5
TGTGCCAGTAGAGACCATGGAAAAAATCAGCCCCAGCATTTT
CASRDHGKNQPQHF
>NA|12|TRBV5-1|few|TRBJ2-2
TGCGCCAGCAGCTTGTTGGGCGGGGAGCTGTTTTTT
CASSLLGGELFF
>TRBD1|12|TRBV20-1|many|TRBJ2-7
TGCAGTGCTCCGGGACAGTCCTACGAGCAGTACTTC
CSAPGQSYEQYF
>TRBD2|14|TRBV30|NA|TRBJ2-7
TGTGCCTCCTCTTTCAGGGCGGGAGACTACGAGCAGTACTTC
CASSFRAGDYEQYF